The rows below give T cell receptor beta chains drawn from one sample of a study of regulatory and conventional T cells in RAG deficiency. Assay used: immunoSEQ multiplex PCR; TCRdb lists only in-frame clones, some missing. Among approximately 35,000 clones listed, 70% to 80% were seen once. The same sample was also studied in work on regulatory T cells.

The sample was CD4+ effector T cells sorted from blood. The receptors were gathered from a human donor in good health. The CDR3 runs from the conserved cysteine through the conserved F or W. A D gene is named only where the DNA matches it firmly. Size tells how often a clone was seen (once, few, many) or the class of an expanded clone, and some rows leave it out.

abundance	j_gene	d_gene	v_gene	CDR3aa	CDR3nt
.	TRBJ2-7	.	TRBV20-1	CSATNTYEQYF	TGCAGTGCTACCAACACCTACGAGCAGTACTTC
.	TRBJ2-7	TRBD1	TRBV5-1	CASRGQGDEQYF	TGCGCCAGCAGGGGACAGGGGGACGAGCAGTACTTC
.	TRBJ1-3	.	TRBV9	CASSDPGSGNTIYF	TGTGCCAGCAGCGACCCAGGATCTGGAAACACCATATATTTT
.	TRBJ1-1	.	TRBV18	CASSSGVPNTEAFF	TGTGCCAGCTCCTCCGGTGTACCGAACACTGAAGCTTTCTTT
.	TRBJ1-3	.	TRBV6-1	CASGVVGATGNTIYF	TGTGCCAGCGGGGTTGTTGGGGCGACGGGAAACACCATATATTTT
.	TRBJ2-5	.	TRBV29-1	CSVPVRVGETQYF	TGCAGCGTTCCGGTCAGGGTGGGAGAGACCCAGTACTTC
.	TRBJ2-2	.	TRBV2	CASSEVRTETGELFF	TGTGCCAGCAGTGAAGTGAGGACGGAAACCGGGGAGCTGTTTTTT
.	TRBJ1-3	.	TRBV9	CASSGSVGTSGNTIYF	TGTGCCAGCAGCGGCAGCGTGGGGACCTCCGGAAACACCATATATTTT
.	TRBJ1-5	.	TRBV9	CASSVRTQSRLNQPQHF	TGTGCCAGCAGCGTAAGGACACAATCTAGACTCAATCAGCCCCAGCATTTT
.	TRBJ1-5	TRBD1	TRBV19	CASSKQGSNQPQHF	TGTGCCAGTAGTAAACAGGGGAGCAATCAGCCCCAGCATTTT
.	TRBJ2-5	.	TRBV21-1	CASSSRPGTGRKTQYF	TGTGCCAGCAGCTCACGTCCCGGGACAGGGCGGAAGACCCAGTACTTC
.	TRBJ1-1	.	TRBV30	CAWSVMAAFEAFF	TGTGCCTGGAGTGTAATGGCAGCCTTTGAAGCTTTCTTT
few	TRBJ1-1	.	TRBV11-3	CASSPFTEAFF	TGTGCCAGCAGCCCTTTCACTGAAGCTTTCTTT
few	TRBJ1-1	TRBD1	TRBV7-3	CASSKRSGTGRTEAFF	TGTGCCAGCAGCAAACGTTCCGGGACAGGGCGCACTGAAGCTTTCTTT
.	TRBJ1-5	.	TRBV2	CASSEAGDQPQHF	TGTGCCAGCAGTGAAGCGGGGGATCAGCCCCAGCATTTT
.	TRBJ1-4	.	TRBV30	CAWSVPGWGSGEKLFF	TGTGCCTGGAGTGTACCGGGATGGGGGAGTGGTGAAAAACTGTTTTTT
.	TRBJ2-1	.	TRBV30	CAWKGSGRQFF	TGTGCCTGGAAGGGGTCAGGCCGGCAGTTCTTC
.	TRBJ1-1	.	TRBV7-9	CASSLVPSSNTEAFF	TGTGCCAGCAGCTTAGTACCCTCCTCGAACACTGAAGCTTTCTTT
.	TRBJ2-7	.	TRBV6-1	CASSEGSRTGEQYF	TGTGCCAGCAGTGAGGGCTCGAGGACGGGGGAGCAGTACTTC
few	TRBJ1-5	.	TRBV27	CASSWRGDKPQHF	TGTGCCAGCAGTTGGAGGGGGGATAAGCCCCAGCATTTT
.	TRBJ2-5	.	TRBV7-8	CASSLGPGGYQETQYF	TGTGCCAGCAGCTTAGGTCCCGGAGGGTACCAAGAGACCCAGTACTTC
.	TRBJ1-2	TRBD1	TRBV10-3	CAITRTGGSYGYTF	TGTGCCATCACCCGGACAGGGGGCTCCTATGGCTACACCTTC
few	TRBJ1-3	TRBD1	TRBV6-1	CASSEQGAGNTIYF	TGTGCCAGCAGTGAACAGGGGGCTGGAAACACCATATATTTT
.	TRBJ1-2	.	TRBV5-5	CASSSPRDAKGTF	TGTGCCAGCAGCTCACCCCGGGACGCCAAGGGCACCTTC
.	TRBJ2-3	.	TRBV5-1	CASSPGQLVDTQYF	TGCGCCAGCAGCCCAGGGCAGCTCGTGGATACGCAGTATTTT
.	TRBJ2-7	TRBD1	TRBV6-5	CASRHRDRARREQYF	TGTGCCAGCAGGCACCGGGACAGGGCCCGGCGCGAGCAGTACTTC
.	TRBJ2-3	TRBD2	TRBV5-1	CASSFGAGGYSDTQYF	TGCGCCAGCAGCTTTGGAGCGGGGGGGTACTCAGATACGCAGTATTTT
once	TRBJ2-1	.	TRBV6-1	CASKAPTYNEQFF	TGTGCCAGCAAAGCGCCAACCTACAATGAGCAGTTCTTC
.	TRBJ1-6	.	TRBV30	CAWSKDGDSPLHF	TGTGCCTGGAGCAAGGATGGGGATTCACCCCTCCACTTT
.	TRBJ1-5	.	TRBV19	CASSIDALNQPQHF	TGTGCCAGTAGTATAGATGCCCTTAATCAGCCCCAGCATTTT
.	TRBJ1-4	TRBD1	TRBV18	CASSPAGTGGEKLFF	TGTGCCAGCTCACCCGCCGGGACAGGGGGAGAAAAACTGTTTTTT
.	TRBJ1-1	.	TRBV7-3	CASSLTVWDTEAFF	TGTGCCAGCAGCTTAACGGTTTGGGACACTGAAGCTTTCTTT
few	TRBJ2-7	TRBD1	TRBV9	CASSGGTATTYEQYF	TGTGCCAGCAGCGGAGGGACAGCAACCACCTACGAGCAGTACTTC
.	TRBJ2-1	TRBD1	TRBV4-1	CASGLLGLQGTSNEQFF	TGCGCCAGCGGTTTGTTGGGTTTACAGGGGACGAGCAATGAGCAGTTCTTC
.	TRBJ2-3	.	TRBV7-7	CASSGIMGDTQYF	TGTGCTAGCAGCGGTATTATGGGAGATACGCAGTATTTT
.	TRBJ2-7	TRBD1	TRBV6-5	CASSRQGAGEQYF	TGTGCCAGCAGCCGACAGGGGGCGGGGGAGCAGTACTTC
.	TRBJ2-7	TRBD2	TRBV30	CAWGRTSGNIEQYF	TGTGCCTGGGGCCGGACTAGCGGGAATATCGAGCAGTACTTC
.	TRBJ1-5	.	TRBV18	CASSPADMGQPQHF	TGTGCCAGCTCACCAGCGGACATGGGTCAGCCCCAGCATTTT
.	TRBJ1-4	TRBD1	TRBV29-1	CSAGTGVRGEKLFF	TGCAGCGCGGGAACAGGGGTTAGAGGTGAAAAACTGTTTTTT
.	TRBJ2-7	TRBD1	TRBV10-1	CASNLSGQESYEQYF	TGCGCCAGCAACCTAAGTGGACAGGAAAGCTACGAGCAGTACTTC
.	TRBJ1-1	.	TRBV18	CASGREPEAFF	TGTGCCAGCGGGAGGGAGCCTGAAGCTTTCTTT
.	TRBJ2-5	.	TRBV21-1	CASSKRQGQETQYF	TGTGCCAGCAGCAAGAGACAGGGTCAAGAGACCCAGTACTTC
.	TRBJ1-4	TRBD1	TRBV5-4	CASSLGAGGRLEKLFF	TGTGCCAGCAGCTTGGGAGCAGGGGGCAGGTTAGAAAAACTGTTTTTT
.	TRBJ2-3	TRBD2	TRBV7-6	CASSGGGGAADTQYF	TGTGCCAGCAGCGGAGGCGGGGGGGCTGCAGATACGCAGTATTTT
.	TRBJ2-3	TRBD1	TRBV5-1	CASSGRTGEYTDTQYF	TGCGCCAGCAGCGGGAGGACAGGGGAATACACAGATACGCAGTATTTT
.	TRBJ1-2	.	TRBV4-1	CASSQDSGYNYGYTF	TGCGCCAGCAGCCAAGACAGTGGGTACAACTATGGCTACACCTTC
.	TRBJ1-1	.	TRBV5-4	CASRPGTDYTEAFF	TGTGCCAGCAGACCCGGGACGGATTACACTGAAGCTTTCTTT
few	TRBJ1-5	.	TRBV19	CASSKGHQINQPQHF	TGTGCCAGTAGTAAGGGACATCAAATCAATCAGCCCCAGCATTTT
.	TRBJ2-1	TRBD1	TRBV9	CASSGGQGGDNEQFF	TGTGCCAGCAGCGGCGGACAGGGGGGAGACAATGAGCAGTTCTTC
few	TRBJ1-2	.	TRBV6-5	CASSLGGSYYGYTF	TGTGCCAGCAGTTTAGGGGGATCTTACTATGGCTACACCTTC
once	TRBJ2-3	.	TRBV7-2	CASSPPLAGFSTDTQYF	TGTGCCAGCAGCCCCCCCCTGGCGGGGTTTAGCACAGATACGCAGTATTTT
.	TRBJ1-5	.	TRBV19	CASSMGTRNNQPQHF	TGTGCCAGTAGTATGGGAACCAGGAACAATCAGCCCCAGCATTTT
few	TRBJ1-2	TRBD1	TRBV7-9	CASSFTGDRGPHTF	TGTGCCAGCAGCTTCACCGGGGACAGGGGGCCCCATACCTTC
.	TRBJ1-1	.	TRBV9	CASSVQTTMGTEAFF	TGTGCCAGCAGCGTACAGACTACGATGGGCACTGAAGCTTTCTTT
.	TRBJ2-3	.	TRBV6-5	CASSYAGYLAADTQYF	TGTGCCAGCAGTTACGCGGGGTACCTCGCTGCCGATACGCAGTATTTT
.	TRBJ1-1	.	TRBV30	CAWSRDLNTEAFF	TGTGCCTGGAGCAGGGATTTGAACACTGAAGCTTTCTTT
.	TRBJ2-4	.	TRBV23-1	CASSLPVAKNIQYF	TGCGCCAGCAGTCTGCCGGTAGCCAAAAACATTCAGTACTTC